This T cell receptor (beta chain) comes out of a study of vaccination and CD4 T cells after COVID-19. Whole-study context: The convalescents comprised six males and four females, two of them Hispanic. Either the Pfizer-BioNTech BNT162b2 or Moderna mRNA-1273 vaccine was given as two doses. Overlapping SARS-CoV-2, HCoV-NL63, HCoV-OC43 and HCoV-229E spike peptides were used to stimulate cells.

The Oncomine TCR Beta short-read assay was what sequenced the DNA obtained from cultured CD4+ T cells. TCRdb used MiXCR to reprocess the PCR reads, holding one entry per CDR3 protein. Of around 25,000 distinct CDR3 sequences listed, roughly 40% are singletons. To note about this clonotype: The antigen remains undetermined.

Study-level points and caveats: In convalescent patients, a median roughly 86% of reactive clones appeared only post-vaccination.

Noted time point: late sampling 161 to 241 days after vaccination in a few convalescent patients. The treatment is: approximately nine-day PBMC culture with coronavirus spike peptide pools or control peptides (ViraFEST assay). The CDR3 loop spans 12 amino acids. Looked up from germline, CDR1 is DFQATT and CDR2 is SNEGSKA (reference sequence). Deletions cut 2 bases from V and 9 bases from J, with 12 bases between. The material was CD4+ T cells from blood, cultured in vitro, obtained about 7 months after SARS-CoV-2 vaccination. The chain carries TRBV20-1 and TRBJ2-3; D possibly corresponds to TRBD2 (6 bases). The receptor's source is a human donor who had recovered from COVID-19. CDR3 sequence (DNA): TGCAGTGCTAGACCTAGCGAAGGCACGCAGTATTTT. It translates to CSARPSEGTQYF.